These 32 T cell receptor beta chains were sequenced from one sample in a study of human T cells and chemical hapten exposure. Time point described: patch test 3, about 24 weeks after DPC sensitization. Regarding treatment: therapeutic diphenylcyclopropenone sensitization with weekly scalp DPC. A single record per CDR3 protein comes from TCRdb applying MiXCR to the RACE reads. This sample yields tens of thousands of distinct CDR3 sequences, of which 9% to 10% are seen a single time; around 17% belongs to the top ten. The sequences come from whole blood, collected in connection with sensitization to the hapten diphenylcyclopropenone (DPC). Receptor source: a woman in her forties with alopecia areata. Some clones in this sample may be carry-over from other donors' samples.

This clonotype was seen repeatedly, ten times or more. The chain uses TRBV7-2 and TRBJ2-3; D is undetermined. The CDR3 covers 14 residues. Per germline, CDR1 SGHTA and CDR2 FQGNSA. V was clipped by 2 bases and J by 2 bases, with 8 bases between them. This chain's CDR3 is CASSLRASTDTQYF. The CDR3 DNA reads as TGTGCCAGCAGCTTAAGGGCGTCCACAGATACGCAGTATTTT.

This clonotype was seen more than once but under ten times. The V and J genes are TRBV18 and TRBJ2-7, with 7 bases lining up with TRBD2. The trim removed 2 bases at V and 6 bases at J, leaving 13 bases unmatched. Germline V gene lookup returns CDR1 KGHSH and CDR2 LQKENI. This CDR3 spans 16 amino acids. The CDR3 sequence: CASSPLVAAGRAEQYF. The CDR3 DNA follows: TGTGCCAGCTCACCATTGGTCGCGGCAGGGAGGGCCGAGCAGTACTTC.

This clonotype was picked up many times. CDR3 in DNA: TGCGCCAGCAGCTTGTCCAATCAAGAGACCCAGTACTTC. Translating gives CASSLSNQETQYF. The V gene is TRBV5-1, the J gene TRBJ2-5; D is unresolved. This CDR3 has 13 amino acids. The V gene's germline CDR1 is SGHRS and CDR2 YFSETQ. The germline V and J ends were trimmed by 1 base and 2 bases, with 6 bases remaining between them.

This clonotype was counted between two and nine times. The chain carries TRBV18 and TRBJ1-1; TRBD1 matches 8 bases. The CDR3 has 15 residues. Germline CDR1 and CDR2: KGHSH and LQKENI. V lost 2 bases and J lost 3; bases outside the gene matches: 5. CDR3 amino acids: CASSPRQGSDTEAFF. As DNA, the CDR3 is TGTGCCAGCTCACCAAGACAGGGGTCTGACACTGAAGCTTTCTTT.

In this sample, this clonotype turned up a few times. The chain has TRBV5-1 and TRBJ2-3, with a weak D call TRBD1 (5 bases). Looked up from germline, CDR1 is SGHRS and CDR2 is YFSETQ. Trimming pared 5 bases from V and 3 bases from J, leaving 10 bases between. This CDR3 has 13 amino acids. CDR3 protein: CASRMGQTDTQYF. The CDR3 nucleotides are TGCGCCAGCAGAATGGGGCAAACAGATACGCAGTATTTT.

In regard to this clonotype: Relative to the germline gene, one junction end is altered; a read error may explain this. J is TRBJ2-4 and V is TRBV9; D is perhaps TRBD1 (6 bases). From germline, CDR1 is SGDLS and CDR2 YYNGEE. The CDR3 totals 14 residues. CDR3 in amino acids: CASSVVAGADIQNF. The DNA for the CDR3 is TGTGCCAGCAGCGTAGTCGCAGGGGCGGACATTCAGAACTTC.

This clonotype was detected ten times or more. The genes are TRBV19 and TRBJ2-7; 12 positions match TRBD1. V shed 5 bases and J 4 bases; nucleotides not matched to a gene: 6. The CDR3 consists of 15 residues. CDR1 is LNHDA and CDR2 is SQIVND in the germline V gene (reference sequence). The CDR3 sequence is CASSPGQGAMYEQYF. The CDR3 bases are TGTGCCAGTAGTCCGGGACAGGGGGCGATGTACGAGCAGTACTTC.

The chain uses TRBV28 and TRBJ1-2; tentatively, D is TRBD1 (6 bases). V dropped 6 bases and J dropped 2 bases, with 13 bases sitting between them. The CDR3 consists of 14 residues. Germline V gives CDR1 MDHEN, CDR2 SYDVKM. The chain's CDR3 is CASSRAGANYGYTF. CDR3 nucleotide sequence: TGTGCCAGCAGCAGGGCAGGGGCCAACTATGGCTACACCTTC.

This clonotype was counted a few times. V gene TRBV4-3 combines with J gene TRBJ2-7; 7 bases line up with TRBD1. The germline V gene has CDR1 LGHNA and CDR2 YSLEER. J was trimmed by 5 bases and V by 4 bases; bases with no gene match: 11. The CDR3 has 15 amino acids. In DNA, the CDR3 is TGCGCCAGCAGCCCCCTCATGACAGGGCCCCACGAGCAGTACTTC. Translation gives CASSPLMTGPHEQYF.

The rearrangement uses TRBV4-1 and TRBJ2-1; D possibly uses TRBD1 or TRBD2 (6 bases each). This CDR3 region has 15 residues. Germline CDR1 and CDR2: MGHRA and YSYEKL. V was shortened by 4 bases and J by 6 bases, with 16 bases between the two germline ends. The CDR3 spells CASSPLGGSTNEQFF. The CDR3 nucleotides read TGCGCCAGCAGCCCCCTAGGGGGGAGTACCAATGAGCAGTTCTTC.

This clonotype has a handful of counts. The rearrangement joins TRBV5-4 to TRBJ1-2, with D possibly matching TRBD1 (6 bases). Germline CDR1 reads SGHNT; CDR2 reads YYREEE (reference sequence). V gave up 4 bases and J gave up 4 bases, with 11 bases separating them. The CDR3 covers 13 residues. The CDR3 is CASSKDSSYGYTF. CDR3 DNA sequence: TGTGCCAGCAGCAAGGACAGCTCCTATGGCTACACCTTC.

This clonotype was counted ten times or more. The V and J genes are TRBV7-2 and TRBJ2-3; 10 bases line up with TRBD2. The CDR3 consists of 19 residues. Germline CDR1 and CDR2: SGHTA and FQGNSA. The junction had 18 bases not matched to a gene; V was cut back by 5 bases and J by 4 bases. The CDR3 region has the DNA TGTGCCAGCAGCCCCCTGTGGGTTAGCGGGGGGCCAAAAGCAGATACGCAGTATTTT. This encodes CASSPLWVSGGPKADTQYF.

The genes are TRBV15 and TRBJ1-3; tentatively, D is TRBD1 (5 bases). The germline gives CDR1 LNHNV, CDR2 YYDKDF (reference sequence). The CDR3 covers 15 residues. Trimming removed 3 bases from V and 2 bases from J, with 11 bases in between. The CDR3 protein is CATSSWRDPGNTIYF. In DNA form, the CDR3 reads TGTGCCACCAGCAGCTGGAGGGACCCTGGAAACACCATATATTTT. Full variable domain (missing parts from reference TRBV15 and TRBJ1-3): DAMVIQNPRYQVTQFGKPVTLSCSQTLNHNVMYWYQQKSSQAPKLLFHYYDKDFNNEADTPDNFQSRRPNTSFCFLDIRSPGLGDTAMYLCATSSWRDPGNTIYFGEGSWLTVV.

In its sample, this clonotype was seen many times. The chain combines TRBV4-1 with TRBJ2-1; the D gene is possibly TRBD1 (6 bases). The germline CDR1 and CDR2 sequences are MGHRA and YSYEKL. Trimming removed 4 bases at V and 5 bases at J, with 9 bases between. The CDR3 contains 13 residues. CDR3 DNA: TGCGCCAGCAGCCCACAGGGTAACAATGAGCAGTTCTTC. Its translation: CASSPQGNNEQFF.

This rearrangement joins TRBV7-6 to TRBJ2-2; TRBD1 might be the D (5 bases). The V end lost 1 base, the J end lost 0 bases, and 6 bases lay between the germline ends. The CDR3 is 15 residues long. CDR1 is SGHVS, CDR2 FNYEAQ, per germline. The CDR3 spells CASSLVQANTGELFF. CDR3 bases: TGTGCCAGCAGCTTAGTACAGGCGAACACCGGGGAGCTGTTTTTT.

This chain links TRBV5-1 with TRBJ2-1; 10 nucleotides agree with TRBD1. Per the germline V gene, CDR1 is SGHRS and CDR2 is YFSETQ. The CDR3 spans 15 residues. The junction had 6 bases not matched to a gene; V was cut back by 0 bases and J by 9 bases. The CDR3: CASSLAGQGQSEQFF. CDR3 DNA: TGCGCCAGCAGCTTGGCGGGACAGGGGCAGAGTGAGCAGTTCTTC.

This clonotype was detected ten times or more. The chain is built from TRBV12-3 or TRBV12-4 and TRBJ1-5; 7 positions match TRBD1. This CDR3 spans 13 amino acids. The V segment lost 5 bases and the J segment 8 bases; nucleotides outside the gene matches: 6. CDR3 sequence reads: CASSAGQSEPQHF. CDR3 bases: TGTGCCAGCAGTGCGGGACAGTCGGAGCCCCAGCATTTT.

This clonotype was seen at least ten times. The rearrangement uses TRBV20-1 and TRBJ2-1; 12 bases map to TRBD2. Germline loops: CDR1 DFQATT, CDR2 SNEGSKA (reference sequence). The CDR3 sequence is 14 residues long. J gave up 9 bases and V 6 bases, and 9 bases lay outside the gene matches. The CDR3 DNA is TGCAGTGCCGGGAGTCTAGCGGGGGGGATTGAGCAGTTCTTC. It yields the protein CSAGSLAGGIEQFF.

This clonotype turned up a few times. The chain is built from TRBV14 and TRBJ2-3, with 9 bases aligning to TRBD2. After removal of 1 base from V and 3 bases from J, the junction contained 11 bases not matched to a gene. CDR1 and CDR2 from the germline V gene are SGHDN and FVKESK. CDR3 length equals 18 residues. The CDR3 DNA sequence: TGTGCCAGCAGCCAAGGCGGGGGGGCCATGTTTTGGACAGATACGCAGTATTTT. Protein sequence: CASSQGGGAMFWTDTQYF.

This clonotype appeared a few times. The chain employs TRBV28 and TRBJ2-3; D remains unclear. V was pared by 5 bases and J by 14 bases, with 17 bases between. This CDR3 region has 12 residues. CDR1 MDHEN and CDR2 SYDVKM come from the germline V gene. The CDR3 reads CASSTPLALWYF. In DNA form, the CDR3 reads TGTGCCAGCAGTACACCTCTTGCTCTCTGGTATTTT. Supplemented by reference TRBV28 and TRBJ2-3, the full variable domain reads DVKVTQSSRYLVKRTGEKVFLECVQDMDHENMFWYRQDPGLGLRLIYFSYDVKMKEKGDIPEGYSVSREKKERFSLILESASTNQTSMYLCASSTPLALWYFGPGTRLTVL.

This clonotype occurred a few times. The chain carries TRBV20-1 and TRBJ1-2; D is undetermined. Germline V gene sequence: CDR1 DFQATT, CDR2 SNEGSKA (reference sequence). Trimming pared 5 bases from V and 7 bases from J, leaving 17 bases between. The CDR3 extends over 13 amino acids. The CDR3 here is CSAPRDDRVGYTF. The CDR3 nucleotides are TGCAGTGCTCCGCGTGATGATCGAGTTGGCTACACCTTC.

This clonotype came up a few times. The chain uses TRBV13 and TRBJ2-7; no reliable D call. The germline CDR1 and CDR2 sequences are PRHDT and FYEKMQ (reference sequence). This CDR3 is 13 amino acids long. Trimming removed 3 bases from V and 4 bases from J, with 10 bases in between. The CDR3 coding sequence is TGTGCCAGCAGCTTTGGCGGATTGTACGAGCAGTACTTC. Protein: CASSFGGLYEQYF. The variable domain in full, with the rest retrieved from reference TRBV13 and TRBJ2-7, is AAGVIQSPRHLIKEKRETATLKCYPIPRHDTVYWYQQGPGQDPQFLISFYEKMQSDKGSIPDRFSAQQFSDYHSELNMSSLELGDSALYFCASSFGGLYEQYFGPGTRLTVT.

This clonotype turned up a few times. This sequence joins TRBV5-1 and TRBJ1-5, with 9 positions matching TRBD1. This CDR3 contains 16 residues. J lost 2 bases, V lost 1 base, and 4 bases had no gene match. Germline CDR1 is SGHRS and CDR2 is YFSETQ. The CDR3 here is CASSLTTGGGNQPQHF. Here the CDR3 DNA reads TGCGCCAGCAGCTTGACGACAGGGGGAGGCAATCAGCCCCAGCATTTT.

The chain is built from TRBV4-1 and TRBJ2-7, with a tentative D call TRBD2 (6 bases). Trimming shortened V by 6 bases and J by 3 bases, and 18 bases separated the two germline ends. The CDR3 has 15 amino acids. CDR1 is MGHRA and CDR2 is YSYEKL in the germline V gene. The CDR3 region has the DNA TGCGCCAGCAGTCGGGAGCTTGCCACCCTCTACGAGCAGTACTTC. Protein: CASSRELATLYEQYF.

This clonotype was observed at least ten times. This sequence joins TRBV7-9 and TRBJ1-5; D is unresolved. Trimming removed 6 bases at V and 6 bases at J, with 12 bases between. The CDR3 is 13 amino acids. The germline V gene encodes CDR1 SEHNR and CDR2 FQNEAQ (reference sequence). The CDR3, as DNA: TGTGCCAGCAGTGAAAGAGGGCCTCAGCCCCAGCATTTT. This translates into CASSERGPQPQHF.

In this sample, this clonotype turned up many times. V usage is TRBV7-3 and J usage is TRBJ2-6, with D maybe TRBD2 (5 bases). From germline, CDR1 is SGHTA and CDR2 FQGTGA. Deletions cut 1 base from V and 4 bases from J, with 20 bases between. The CDR3 totals 19 residues. The CDR3: CASSLNPLDGKLGANVLTF. The CDR3 coding sequence is TGTGCCAGCAGCTTAAACCCTTTGGACGGGAAGCTCGGGGCCAACGTCCTGACTTTC.

This clonotype has more than one count but fewer than ten. V usage is TRBV25-1 and J usage is TRBJ2-5; 7 nucleotides line up with TRBD1. The CDR3 has 14 residues. The V gene's germline CDR1 is MGHDK and CDR2 SYGVNS. V shed 4 bases and J 2 bases; nucleotides not matched to a gene: 4. As DNA, the CDR3 is TGTGCCAGCAGTGGGGGACAGTATCAAGAGACCCAGTACTTC. The encoded protein is CASSGGQYQETQYF. The full variable domain, its missing parts supplied by reference TRBV25-1 and TRBJ2-5, is EADIYQTPRYLVIGTGKKITLECSQTMGHDKMYWYQQDPGMELHLIHYSYGVNSTEKGDLSSESTVSRIRTEHFPLTLESARPSHTSQYLCASSGGQYQETQYFGPGTRLLVL.

This clonotype showed up just a few times. This rearrangement joins TRBV6-5 to TRBJ2-5; 8 bases fit TRBD1. J lost 2 bases, V lost 6 bases, and 8 bases had no gene match. CDR1 and CDR2 (germline): MNHEY, SVGAGI. The CDR3 length is 15 residues. Here the CDR3 DNA reads TGTGCCAGCAGGCTAAGAGGACAGGGTCAAGAGACCCAGTACTTC. Residues: CASRLRGQGQETQYF.

The genes are TRBV28 and TRBJ2-7; D perhaps matches TRBD1 (6 bases). This CDR3 spans 15 amino acids. Trimming left V 2 bases short and J 2 bases short, with 13 bases between. CDR1 is MDHEN, CDR2 SYDVKM, per germline. CDR3 in amino acids: CASSLKPRGPYEQYF. The CDR3, as DNA: TGTGCCAGCAGTTTAAAGCCCAGGGGCCCCTACGAGCAGTACTTC.

The sample holds many counts of this clonotype. This CDR3 is CSASGPSYTGELFF. CDR3 coding DNA: TGCAGTGCTAGTGGCCCTTCCTACACCGGGGAGCTGTTTTTT. The chain recombines TRBV20-1 with TRBJ2-2; D remains ambiguous. This CDR3 has 14 residues. Germline loops: CDR1 DFQATT, CDR2 SNEGSKA (reference sequence). The germline V and J ends were trimmed by 3 bases and 3 bases, with 11 bases remaining between them.

This clonotype was counted between two and nine times. This sequence joins TRBV20-1 and TRBJ1-6; 7 bases fit TRBD1. The CDR3 runs to 14 residues. Per the germline V gene, CDR1 is DFQATT and CDR2 is SNEGSKA (reference sequence). V gave up 3 bases and J gave up 5 bases; unmatched junction bases: 4. CDR3 protein: CSASMGQHNSPLHF. CDR3 in DNA: TGCAGTGCTAGTATGGGACAGCATAATTCACCCCTCCACTTT.

This clonotype has only a few counts. The V call is TRBV19, the J call TRBJ2-5, with unresolved D. Trimming cost V 3 bases and J 5 bases, with 10 bases left between them. The germline gives CDR1 LNHDA, CDR2 SQIVND (reference sequence). The CDR3 is made up of 13 amino acids. CDR3: CASSMRARETQYF. As DNA, the CDR3 is TGTGCCAGTAGTATGAGAGCGCGGGAGACCCAGTACTTC.